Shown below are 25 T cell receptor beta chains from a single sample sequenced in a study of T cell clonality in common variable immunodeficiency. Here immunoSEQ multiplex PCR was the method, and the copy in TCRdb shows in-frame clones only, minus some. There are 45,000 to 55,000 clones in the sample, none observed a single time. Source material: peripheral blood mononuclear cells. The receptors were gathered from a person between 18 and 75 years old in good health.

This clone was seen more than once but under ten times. The DNA read from the CDR3 is TGCAGTGCTAGAGTAGCAGCGGGTTTCACCTACAATGAG. The encoded protein is CSARVAAGFTYNE. The CDR3 in its entirety is CSARVAAGFTYNEQFF. The chain is built from TRBV20-1 and TRBJ2-1; TRBD2 is a possible D gene (6 bases). The CDR3 is cut off 3 residues early in the read; its end comes from the germline J gene. The CDR3 totals 16 residues. Per germline, CDR1 DFQATT and CDR2 SNEGSKA (reference sequence). V lost 1 base and J lost 2, with 15 bases in between.

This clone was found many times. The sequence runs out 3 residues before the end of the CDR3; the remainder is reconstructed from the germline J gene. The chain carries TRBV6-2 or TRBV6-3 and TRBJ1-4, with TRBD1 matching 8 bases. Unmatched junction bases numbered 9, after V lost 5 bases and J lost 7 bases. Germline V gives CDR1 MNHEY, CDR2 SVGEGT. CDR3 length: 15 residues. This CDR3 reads CASSRPGQGTEKLFF. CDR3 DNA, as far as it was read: TGTGCCAGCAGTCGCCCCGGACAGGGAACTGAAAAA.

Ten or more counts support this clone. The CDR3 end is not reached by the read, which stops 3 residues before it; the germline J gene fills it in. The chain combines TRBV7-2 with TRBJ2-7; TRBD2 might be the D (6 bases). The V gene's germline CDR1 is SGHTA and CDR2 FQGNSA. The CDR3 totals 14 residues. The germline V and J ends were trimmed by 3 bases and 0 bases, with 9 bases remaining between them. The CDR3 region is CASSLGLLSYEQYF. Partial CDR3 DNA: TGTGCCAGCAGCTTGGGACTTCTCTCCTACGAG.

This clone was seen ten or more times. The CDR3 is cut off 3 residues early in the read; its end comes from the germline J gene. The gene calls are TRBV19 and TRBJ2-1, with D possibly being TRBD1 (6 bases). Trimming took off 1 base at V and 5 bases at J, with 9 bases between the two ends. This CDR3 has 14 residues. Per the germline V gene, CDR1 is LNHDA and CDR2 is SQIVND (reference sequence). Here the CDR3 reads CASSIGQGNNEQFF. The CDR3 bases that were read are TGTGCCAGTAGTATAGGTCAGGGGAACAATGAG.

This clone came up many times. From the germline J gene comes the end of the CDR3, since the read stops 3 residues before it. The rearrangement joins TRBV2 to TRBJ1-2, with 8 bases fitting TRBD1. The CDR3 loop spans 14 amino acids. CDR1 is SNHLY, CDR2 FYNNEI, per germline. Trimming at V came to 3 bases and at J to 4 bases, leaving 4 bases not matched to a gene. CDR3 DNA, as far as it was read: TGTGCCAGCAGTGACAGGGGGCTTGGCTATGGC. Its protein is CASSDRGLGYG. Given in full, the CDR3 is CASSDRGLGYGYTF.

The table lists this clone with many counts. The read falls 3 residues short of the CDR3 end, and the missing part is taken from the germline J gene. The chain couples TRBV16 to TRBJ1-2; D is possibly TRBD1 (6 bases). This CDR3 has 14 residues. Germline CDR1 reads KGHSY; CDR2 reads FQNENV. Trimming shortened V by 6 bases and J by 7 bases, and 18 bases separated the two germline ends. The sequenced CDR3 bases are TGTGCCAGCAGTCGAATGGCGGGGGCTGGTGGC. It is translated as CASSRMAGAGG. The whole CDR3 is CASSRMAGAGGYTF.

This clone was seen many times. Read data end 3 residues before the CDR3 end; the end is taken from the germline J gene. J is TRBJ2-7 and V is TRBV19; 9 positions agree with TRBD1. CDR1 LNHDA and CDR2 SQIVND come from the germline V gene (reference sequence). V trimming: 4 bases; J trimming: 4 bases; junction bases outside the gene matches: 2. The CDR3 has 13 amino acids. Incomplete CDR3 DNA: TGTGCCAGTAGTACACAGGGGGCGTACGAG. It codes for CASSTQGAYE. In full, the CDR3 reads CASSTQGAYEQYF. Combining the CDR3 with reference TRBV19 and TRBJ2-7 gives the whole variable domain DGGITQSPKYLFRKEGQNVTLSCEQNLNHDAMYWYRQDPGQGLRLIYYSQIVNDFQKGDIAEGYSVSREKKESFPLTVTSAQKNPTAFYLCASSTQGAYEQYFGPGTRLTVT.

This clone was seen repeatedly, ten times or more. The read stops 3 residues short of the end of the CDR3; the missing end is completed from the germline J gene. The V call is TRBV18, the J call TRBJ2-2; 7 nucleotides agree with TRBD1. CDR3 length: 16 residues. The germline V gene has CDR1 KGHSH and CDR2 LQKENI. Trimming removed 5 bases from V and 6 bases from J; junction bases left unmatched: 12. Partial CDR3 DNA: TGTGCCAGCTCATCCCCTCAGGGGGATATTGCCGGGGAG. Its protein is CASSSPQGDIAGE. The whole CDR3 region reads CASSSPQGDIAGELFF.

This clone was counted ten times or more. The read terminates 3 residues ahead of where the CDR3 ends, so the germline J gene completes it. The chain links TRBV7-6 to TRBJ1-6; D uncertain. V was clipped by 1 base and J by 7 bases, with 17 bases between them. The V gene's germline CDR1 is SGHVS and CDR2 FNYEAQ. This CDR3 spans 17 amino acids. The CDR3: CASSLEAATLLNSPLHF. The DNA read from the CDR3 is TGTGCCAGCAGCTTAGAAGCGGCGACACTACTAAATTCACCC.

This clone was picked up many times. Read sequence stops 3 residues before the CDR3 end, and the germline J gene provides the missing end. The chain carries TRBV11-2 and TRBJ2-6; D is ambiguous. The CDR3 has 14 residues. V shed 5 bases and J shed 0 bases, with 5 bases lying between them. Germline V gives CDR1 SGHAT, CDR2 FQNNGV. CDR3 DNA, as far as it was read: TGTGCCAGCAGCCCCGGCTCTGGGGCCAACGTC. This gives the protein CASSPGSGANV. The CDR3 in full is CASSPGSGANVLTF.

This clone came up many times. CDR3 sequence: CASSLLDSNDEAFF. CDR3 bases read: TGTGCCAGTAGTTTGTTGGACAGCAACGACGAA. The genes are TRBV19 and TRBJ1-1; D is perhaps TRBD1 (6 bases). The read finishes 3 residues shy of the CDR3 end, and the germline J gene is used to complete it. CDR1 is LNHDA and CDR2 is SQIVND in the germline V gene (reference sequence). CDR3 size: 14 residues.

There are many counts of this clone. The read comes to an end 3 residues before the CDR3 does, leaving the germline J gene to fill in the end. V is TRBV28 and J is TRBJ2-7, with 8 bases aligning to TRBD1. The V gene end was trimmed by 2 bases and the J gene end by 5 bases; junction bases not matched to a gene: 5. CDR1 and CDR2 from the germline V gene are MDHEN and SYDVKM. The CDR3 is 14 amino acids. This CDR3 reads CASSLSRGHDEQYF. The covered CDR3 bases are TGTGCCAGCAGTTTAAGCAGGGGGCACGACGAG. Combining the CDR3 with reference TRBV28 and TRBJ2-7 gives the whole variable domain DVKVTQSSRYLVKRTGEKVFLECVQDMDHENMFWYRQDPGLGLRLIYFSYDVKMKEKGDIPEGYSVSREKKERFSLILESASTNQTSMYLCASSLSRGHDEQYFGPGTRLTVT.

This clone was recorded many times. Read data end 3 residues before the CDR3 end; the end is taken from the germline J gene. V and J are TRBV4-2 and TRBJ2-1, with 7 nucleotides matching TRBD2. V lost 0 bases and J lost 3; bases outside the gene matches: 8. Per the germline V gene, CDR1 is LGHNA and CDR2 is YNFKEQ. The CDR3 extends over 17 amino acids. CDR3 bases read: TGTGCCAGCAGCCAAGATCTCCTGGGACTACTCTACAATGAG. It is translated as CASSQDLLGLLYNE. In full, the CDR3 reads CASSQDLLGLLYNEQFF.

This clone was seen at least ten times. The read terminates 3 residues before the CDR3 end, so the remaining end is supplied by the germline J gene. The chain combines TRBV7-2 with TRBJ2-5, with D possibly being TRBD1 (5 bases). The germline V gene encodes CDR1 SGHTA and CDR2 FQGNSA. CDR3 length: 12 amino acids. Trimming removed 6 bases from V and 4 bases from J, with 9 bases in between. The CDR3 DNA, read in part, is TGTGCCAGCAGTTCAGGGTTAGAGACC. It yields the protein CASSSGLET. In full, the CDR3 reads CASSSGLETQYF.

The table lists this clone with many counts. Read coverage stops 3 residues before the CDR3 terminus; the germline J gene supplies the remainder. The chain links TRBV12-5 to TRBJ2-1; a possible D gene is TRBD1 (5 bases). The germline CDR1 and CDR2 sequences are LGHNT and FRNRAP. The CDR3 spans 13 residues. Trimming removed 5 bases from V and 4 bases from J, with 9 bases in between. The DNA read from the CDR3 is TGTGCTAGTGGTCTGACAGAGTACAATGAG. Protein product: CASGLTEYNE. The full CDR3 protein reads CASGLTEYNEQFF. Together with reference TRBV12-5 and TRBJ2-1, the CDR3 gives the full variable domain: DARVTQTPRHKVTEMGQEVTMRCQPILGHNTVFWYRQTMMQGLELLAYFRNRAPLDDSGMPKDRFSAEMPDATLATLKIQPSEPRDSAVYFCASGLTEYNEQFFGPGTRLTVL.

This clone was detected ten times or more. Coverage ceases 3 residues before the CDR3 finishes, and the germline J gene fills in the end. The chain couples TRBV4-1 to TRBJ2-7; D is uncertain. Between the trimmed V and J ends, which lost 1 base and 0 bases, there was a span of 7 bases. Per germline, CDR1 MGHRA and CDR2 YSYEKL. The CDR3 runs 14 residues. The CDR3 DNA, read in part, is TGCGCCAGCAGCCAAGTCAGGCACTCCTACGAG. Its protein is CASSQVRHSYE. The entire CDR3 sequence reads CASSQVRHSYEQYF.

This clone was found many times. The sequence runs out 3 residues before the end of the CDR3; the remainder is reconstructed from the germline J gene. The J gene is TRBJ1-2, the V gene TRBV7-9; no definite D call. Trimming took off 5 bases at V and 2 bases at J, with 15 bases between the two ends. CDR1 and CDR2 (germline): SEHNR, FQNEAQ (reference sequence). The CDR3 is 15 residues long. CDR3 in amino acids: CASSSGGSRNYGYTF. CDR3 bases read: TGTGCCAGCAGCAGTGGAGGAAGCAGGAACTATGGC. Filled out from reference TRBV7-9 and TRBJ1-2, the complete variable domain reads DTGVSQNPRHKITKRGQNVTFRCDPISEHNRLYWYRQTLGQGPEFLTYFQNEAQLEKSRLLSDRFSAERPKGSFSTLEIQRTEQGDSAMYLCASSSGGSRNYGYTFGSGTRLTVV.

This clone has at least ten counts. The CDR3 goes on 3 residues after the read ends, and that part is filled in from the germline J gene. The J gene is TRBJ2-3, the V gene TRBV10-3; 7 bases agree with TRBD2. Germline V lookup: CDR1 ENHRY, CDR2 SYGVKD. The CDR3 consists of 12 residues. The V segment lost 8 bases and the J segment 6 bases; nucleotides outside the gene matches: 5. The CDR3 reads CAIGGETDTQYF. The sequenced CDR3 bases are TGTGCCATCGGGGGGGAGACGGATACG.

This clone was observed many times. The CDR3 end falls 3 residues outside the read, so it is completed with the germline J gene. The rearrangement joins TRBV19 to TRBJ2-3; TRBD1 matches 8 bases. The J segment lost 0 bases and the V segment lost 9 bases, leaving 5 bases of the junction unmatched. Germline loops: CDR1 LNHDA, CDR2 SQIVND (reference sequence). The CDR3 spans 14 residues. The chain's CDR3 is CASSDRGSTDTQYF. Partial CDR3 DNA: TGTGCCAGCTCAGACAGGGGCAGCACAGATACG. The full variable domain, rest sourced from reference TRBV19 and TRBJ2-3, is DGGITQSPKYLFRKEGQNVTLSCEQNLNHDAMYWYRQDPGQGLRLIYYSQIVNDFQKGDIAEGYSVSREKKESFPLTVTSAQKNPTAFYLCASSDRGSTDTQYFGPGTRLTVL.

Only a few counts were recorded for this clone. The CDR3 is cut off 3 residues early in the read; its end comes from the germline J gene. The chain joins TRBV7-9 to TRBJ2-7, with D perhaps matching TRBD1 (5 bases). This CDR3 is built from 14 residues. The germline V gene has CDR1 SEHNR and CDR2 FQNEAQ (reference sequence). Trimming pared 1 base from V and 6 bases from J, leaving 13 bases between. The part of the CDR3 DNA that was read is TGTGCCAGCAGCTTAGAATCGGGTAGGGGCGAG. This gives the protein CASSLESGRGE. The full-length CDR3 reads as CASSLESGRGEQYF. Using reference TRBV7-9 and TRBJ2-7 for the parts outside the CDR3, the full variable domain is DTGVSQNPRHKITKRGQNVTFRCDPISEHNRLYWYRQTLGQGPEFLTYFQNEAQLEKSRLLSDRFSAERPKGSFSTLEIQRTEQGDSAMYLCASSLESGRGEQYFGPGTRLTVT.

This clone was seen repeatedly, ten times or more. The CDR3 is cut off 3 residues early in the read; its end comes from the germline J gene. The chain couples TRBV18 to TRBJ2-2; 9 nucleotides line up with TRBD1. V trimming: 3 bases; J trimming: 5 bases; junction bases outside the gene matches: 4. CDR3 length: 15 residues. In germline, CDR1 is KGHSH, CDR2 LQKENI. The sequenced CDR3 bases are TGTGCCAGCTCACCTCGGGACAGGGTGACCGGGGAG. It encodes CASSPRDRVTGE. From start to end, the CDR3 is CASSPRDRVTGELFF.

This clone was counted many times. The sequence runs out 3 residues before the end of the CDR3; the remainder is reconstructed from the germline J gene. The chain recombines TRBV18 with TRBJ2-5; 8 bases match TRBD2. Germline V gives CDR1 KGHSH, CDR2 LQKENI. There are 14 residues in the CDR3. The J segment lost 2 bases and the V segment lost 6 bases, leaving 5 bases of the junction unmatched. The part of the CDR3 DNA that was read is TGTGCCAGCTCCTTTGGACTAGCACAAGAGACC. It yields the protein CASSFGLAQET. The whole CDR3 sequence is CASSFGLAQETQYF.

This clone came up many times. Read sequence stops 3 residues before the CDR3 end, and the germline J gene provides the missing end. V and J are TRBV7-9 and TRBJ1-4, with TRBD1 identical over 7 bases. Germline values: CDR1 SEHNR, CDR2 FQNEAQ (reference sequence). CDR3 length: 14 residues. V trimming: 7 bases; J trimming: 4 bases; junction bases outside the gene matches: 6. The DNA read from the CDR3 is TGTGCCAGCAACCCGGGACAGATTAATGAAAAA. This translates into CASNPGQINEK. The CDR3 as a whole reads CASNPGQINEKLFF.

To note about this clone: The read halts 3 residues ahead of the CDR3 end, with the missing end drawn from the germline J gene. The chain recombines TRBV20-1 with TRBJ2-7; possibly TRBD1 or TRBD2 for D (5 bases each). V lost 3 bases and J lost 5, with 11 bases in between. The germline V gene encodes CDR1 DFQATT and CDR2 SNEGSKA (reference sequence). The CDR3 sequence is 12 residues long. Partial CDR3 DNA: TGCAGTGCTAGTGGCAGGGAGAACGAG. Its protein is CSASGRENE. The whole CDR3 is CSASGRENEQYF.

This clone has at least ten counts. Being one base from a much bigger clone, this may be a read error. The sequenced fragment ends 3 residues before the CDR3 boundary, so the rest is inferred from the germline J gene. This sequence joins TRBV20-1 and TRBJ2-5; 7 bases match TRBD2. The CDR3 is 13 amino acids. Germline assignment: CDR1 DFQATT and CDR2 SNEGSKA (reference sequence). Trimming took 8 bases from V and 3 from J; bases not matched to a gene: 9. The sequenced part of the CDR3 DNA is TGCAGTTCTATTAGCGGGTTTGAAGAGACC. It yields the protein CSSISGFEET. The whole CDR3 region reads CSSISGFEETQYF.